This TCR beta chain was profiled in a study of CD8+CD57+ T cells in acquired aplastic anemia. Findings and caveats of the study: Around 27 CD8+ CDR3 sequences occurred in both the patients and the controls.

As regards this clonotype: What it recognizes is unknown.

CDR1 and CDR2 (germline): DFQATT, SNEGSKA (reference sequence). The V end was cut by 6 bases, the J end by 5 bases, with 15 bases between. There are 13 residues in the CDR3. The template for TCR beta VDJ and CDR3 sequence profiling was genomic DNA. MiXCR, run by TCRdb on the reads, gives a single entry per CDR3 protein. This repertoire shows 150,000 to 200,000 distinct CDR3 sequences, just under 45% found once; its top ten account for over 0.95%. The chain links TRBV20-1 to TRBJ2-3; D may correspond to TRBD1 or TRBD2 (6 bases each). Specimen: sorted CD4+, CD8+, or CD8+CD57+ T cells (not recorded which) from PBMCs. This receptor was taken from a human donor in good health. In DNA form, the CDR3 reads TGCAGTGCCCGAGTCGGGGGCCGAGATACGCAGTATTTT. Translated: CSARVGGRDTQYF.